Included here is one TCR beta chain sequence, with context. Its antigen is not yet known. The junction does not match germline at one end; this may be a read error. This sample was taken from a study of T cells in Graves' hyperthyroidism and ophthalmopathy (dated by TCRdb to about 2019). Regarding the study in general: A discovery cohort of around 98 patients, approximately 45 with Graves' ophthalmopathy and approximately 60 with stable Graves' hyperthyroidism, was used to find distinguishing TCR V-J signatures. Prospective prediction of ophthalmopathy was tested in an independent validation cohort consisting of roughly 19 hyperthyroidism patients and more than 15 patients who later progressed to ophthalmopathy. The 100 or so discovery patients were randomly divided into training and test sets at a 7:3 ratio. The study also compared thyroid tissue and blood T-cell repertoires from a handful of Graves' hyperthyroidism patients. After sampling, hyperthyroidism patients received methimazole starting at 30 mg daily, and ophthalmopathy patients received high-dose intravenous methylprednisolone. The paper reports TCR Vbeta CDR3 sequencing of approximately 140 peripheral blood samples: around 45 ophthalmopathy, under 85 hyperthyroidism and approximately 17 progressor patients.

Stable Graves' hyperthyroidism was defined as the absence of progression to ophthalmopathy over 18 months of follow-up. The hyperthyroidism patients were between 18 and 65 years old and newly diagnosed, with a disease duration of less than 2 months. The study excluded patients with uncontrolled infections, other autoimmune diseases, pregnancy or lactation. Diagnoses were based on clinical symptoms, serum thyroxine and TRAb, thyroid ultrasound and orbital computed tomography. Total RNA was extracted with Trizol reagent, and quality was checked on an Agilent 2100 Bioanalyzer. CDR1 and CDR2 (SNHLY, FYNNEI) derive from the germline V gene. From cysteine to phenylalanine, the CDR3 is 16 amino acids long. Of the read, only the CDR3 DNA is kept; its 48 bases are in frame from base 1. Broader findings and caveats from the paper: No statistical method was used to set the sample size in advance, and investigators knew the group allocation. A model built on a 13 V-J signature distinguished ophthalmopathy from stable hyperthyroidism, reaching around 88% sensitivity and 81.08% specificity in cross-validation and 80%/75% in testing. In validation, the model predicted progression to ophthalmopathy a median of around 6.5 months before onset, with around 70% sensitivity and about 72% specificity. Blood samples also contained most of the expanded thyroid clonotypes (frequency above 0.001), which suggests that blood repertoires may reflect thyroid immune responses.

The TCR beta CDR3 regions were amplified from RNA transcripts. A first-round RT-PCR of the TCR CDR3 used the HTBI primer set with the Qiagen OneStep RT-PCR kit. Libraries were constructed in a second round of multiplex PCR, after which size selection and purification were carried out. Paired-end sequencing of the libraries was performed with 100 bp reads on an Illumina HiSeq2000. In the source study's methods: SOAPnuke was used to process the raw data, removing reads that contained adapters or uncalled bases, had a mean Phred below 15, or lacked an exact match to the constant primer or identifier. COPE v1.2.5 was used to merge the high-quality paired reads, and each unique nucleotide sequence was defined as a clonotype. MiTCR v1.1 was used to align the clonotypes against IMGT TRBV, TRBD and TRBJ reference segments. The analysis included only V-J combinations with a frequency above 0.0001, which together covered around 99% of the repertoires. A TCS score was defined as the ratio of F50 (clonal expansion) to E x V (chaos), with BLOSUM62-based TCRdist applied between CDR3 peptides within each V-J. Welch's t-statistics and random forest reduced several hundred V-J features to around 14, which were used in a naive Bayes classifier (R e1071). TCRdb reworked the public reads: Q25 trimming with fastp, MiXCR clone assembly, productive beta chains retained. Records with the same CDR3 protein are collapsed into one entry carrying the most frequent genes and DNA. TCRdb's processing, not the authors' own work, is the source of the V and J calls. Within this sample are about 560,000 distinct CDR3 sequences, with around 42% of them counted one time only. Clones ranked in the top ten supply 8% to 8.5% of the sample.

In this chain, TRBV2 is recombined with TRBJ1-5; tentative D gene TRBD1, with 6 bases matching. Sequencing was performed on peripheral blood or thyroid tissue (not recorded which). The origin of this receptor is a woman under 30 with Graves' hyperthyroidism. Donor details come from another sample of the same person, matched by shared clones. The bases are TGTGCCACCAGTGATTTGCGGGGGGGCAGGGCTCAGCCCCAGCATTTT. Protein translation: CATSDLRGGRAQPQHF.